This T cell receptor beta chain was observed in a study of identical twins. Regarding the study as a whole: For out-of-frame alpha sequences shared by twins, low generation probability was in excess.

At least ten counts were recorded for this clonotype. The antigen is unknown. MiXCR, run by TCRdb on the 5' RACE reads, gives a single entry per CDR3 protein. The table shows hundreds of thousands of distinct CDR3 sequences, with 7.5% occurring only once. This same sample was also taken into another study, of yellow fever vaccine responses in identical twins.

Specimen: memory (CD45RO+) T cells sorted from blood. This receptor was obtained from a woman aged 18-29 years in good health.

The CDR3 spells CASSRMAGAYNEQFF. In DNA, the CDR3 is TGTGCCAGCAGTAGAATGGCGGGAGCCTACAATGAGCAGTTCTTC. This sequence joins TRBV6-4 and TRBJ2-1; 7 bases map to TRBD2. V trimming: 5 bases; J trimming: 2 bases; junction bases outside the gene matches: 6. CDR3 length equals 15 residues. Germline V lookup: CDR1 MRHNA, CDR2 SNTAGT.